Below are 31 T cell receptor beta chains sequenced from a single sample in a study of T cell responses to AZD1222 COVID-19 vaccine. Sequencing was performed with immunoSEQ multiplex PCR; in TCRdb, only in-frame clones are kept and a portion is missing. This table has about 130,000 clones, approximately 90% appearing once. Material: peripheral blood, obtained on day 0 of AZD1222 vaccination. The receptors shown here come from an adult in good health.

CDR3 sequence: CASSEDDAAWGNTQYF. In DNA form, the CDR3 reads TGCGCCAGCAGTGAGGACGATGCAGCCTGGGGGAATACGCAGTATTTT. The rearrangement uses TRBV10-1 and TRBJ2-3, with D tentatively TRBD1 or TRBD2 (5 bases each). The CDR3 loop spans 16 amino acids. Germline V gene data show CDR1 as WNHNN and CDR2 as SYGVQD (reference sequence). Trimming removed 2 bases at V and 7 bases at J, with 19 bases between.

J is TRBJ2-3 and V is TRBV12-3 or TRBV12-4; no reliable D call. There are 13 residues in the CDR3. V was cut by 7 bases and J by 6 bases, with 14 bases left in between. DNA for the CDR3: TGTGCCAGCACCGCCCCCGACTCGGATACGCAGTATTTT. This gives the protein CASTAPDSDTQYF.

This chain joins TRBV7-9 and TRBJ2-1, with D perhaps TRBD2 (5 bases). Germline lookup yields CDR1 SEHNR and CDR2 FQNEAQ (reference sequence). The CDR3 runs to 11 residues. V was trimmed by 5 bases and J by 10 bases, leaving 9 bases between them. The CDR3 DNA reads TGTGCCAGCAGCGAACCGGGGGAGCAGTTCTTC. Translating it yields CASSEPGEQFF.

The gene calls are TRBV5-5 and TRBJ2-5, with D uncertain. The germline V gene encodes CDR1 SGHKS and CDR2 YYEKEE (reference sequence). V lost 4 bases to trimming and J lost 5 bases, with 12 bases between them. The CDR3 covers 13 residues. The CDR3 spells CASSPLPGETQYF. The CDR3 DNA follows: TGTGCCAGCAGCCCATTACCGGGCGAGACCCAGTACTTC.

CDR3 amino acids: CASSDRASGSEKLFF. CDR3 DNA sequence: TGTGCCAGCAGTGATAGGGCGTCAGGGAGTGAAAAACTGTTTTTT. This chain connects TRBV6-1 to TRBJ1-4, with D tentatively TRBD1 (5 bases). In germline, CDR1 is MNHNS, CDR2 SASEGT. Trimming pared 3 bases from V and 7 bases from J, leaving 15 bases between. The CDR3 is made up of 15 amino acids.

The genes are TRBV7-2 and TRBJ2-4; D is undetermined. Deletions cut 5 bases from V and 0 bases from J, with 8 bases between. The germline V gene encodes CDR1 SGHTA and CDR2 FQGNSA. CDR3 size: 14 residues. DNA of the CDR3: TGTGCCAGCAGCCAGAATTTAGCCAAAAACATTCAGTACTTC. It specifies CASSQNLAKNIQYF.

The chain uses TRBV10-3 and TRBJ2-1; D is unresolved. This CDR3 comprises 10 residues. Germline loops: CDR1 ENHRY, CDR2 SYGVKD. Trimming took 10 bases from V and 8 from J, leaving 9 bases between them. CDR3 DNA: TGTGCCAGAGAATGGTATGAGCAGTTCTTC. Translation: CAREWYEQFF.

This rearrangement joins TRBV25-1 to TRBJ2-3; maybe TRBD1 (5 bases). Trimming left V 5 bases short and J 3 bases short, with 6 bases between. From germline, CDR1 is MGHDK and CDR2 SYGVNS. The CDR3 runs to 12 residues. The CDR3 nucleotides are TGTGCCAGCAGTCAGGGAACAGATACGCAGTATTTT. This gives the protein CASSQGTDTQYF.

In this sample, this clone turned up once. V is TRBV18 and J is TRBJ1-1; D gene ambiguous. V lost 3 bases, J lost 0 bases, and 11 bases lay in between. The CDR3 is 15 amino acids. CDR1 and CDR2 (germline): KGHSH, LQKENI. CDR3 region: CASSPALGMNTEAFF. For the CDR3, the DNA is TGTGCCAGCTCACCGGCGTTGGGGATGAACACTGAAGCTTTCTTT.

J is TRBJ2-7 and V is TRBV2; D is tentatively TRBD1 or TRBD2 (6 bases each). The V end lost 10 bases, the J end lost 5 bases, and 21 bases lay between the germline ends. CDR3 length: 14 residues. Germline CDR1 SNHLY, CDR2 FYNNEI. This chain's CDR3 is CATGRDIRTHEQYF. CDR3 sequence (DNA): TGTGCCACAGGGCGGGACATAAGAACCCACGAGCAGTACTTC.

The rearrangement uses TRBV6-2 or TRBV6-3 and TRBJ1-6; no definite D call. The germline V and J ends were trimmed by 0 bases and 8 bases, with 11 bases remaining between them. The CDR3 extends over 15 amino acids. Germline-derived CDR1 and CDR2 are MNHEY and SVGEGT. The CDR3 loop is CASSYSTLGDSPLHF. DNA for the CDR3: TGTGCCAGCAGTTACTCGACTCTTGGGGATTCACCCCTCCACTTT.

V and J are TRBV28 and TRBJ1-3, with a weak D call TRBD1 (5 bases). This CDR3 is built from 14 residues. The V gene's germline CDR1 is MDHEN and CDR2 SYDVKM. V was pared by 2 bases and J by 8 bases, with 13 bases between. In DNA form, the CDR3 reads TGTGCCAGCAGTTTAGGGTCCCGGGGGGACACCATATATTTT. Its protein product is CASSLGSRGDTIYF.

V and J are TRBV9 and TRBJ2-7, with D possibly being TRBD1 or TRBD2 (7 bases each). The CDR3 covers 15 residues. Germline-derived CDR1 and CDR2 are SGDLS and YYNGEE. Trimming stripped 0 bases from V and 5 bases from J, with 15 bases between. CDR3 in amino acids: CASSVGPGRGHEQYF. In DNA form, the CDR3 reads TGTGCCAGCAGCGTAGGTCCAGGGAGGGGGCACGAGCAGTACTTC.

The genes are TRBV6-5 and TRBJ2-1, with D hard to call. The CDR3 loop spans 14 amino acids. The V gene's germline CDR1 is MNHEY and CDR2 SVGAGI. The V end was cut by 5 bases, the J end by 7 bases, with 15 bases between. DNA of the CDR3: TGTGCCAGCAGTCGCGAGGTCACTGGGAATGAGCAGTTCTTC. As protein: CASSREVTGNEQFF.

V gene TRBV28 combines with J gene TRBJ1-2; D perhaps matches TRBD1 (6 bases). CDR3 size: 13 residues. Germline lookup yields CDR1 MDHEN and CDR2 SYDVKM. The ends were cut back, 6 bases at V and 8 bases at J, with 16 bases in the middle. CDR3 coding DNA: TGTGCCAGCAGCAAGAATCTGGACAGCGGCTACACCTTC. It is translated as CASSKNLDSGYTF.

The chain recombines TRBV10-1 with TRBJ1-1, with 7 bases matching TRBD1. The CDR3 sequence is 14 residues long. J lost 1 base, V lost 4 bases, and 3 bases had no gene match. Germline V CDR1 and CDR2: WNHNN, SYGVQD (reference sequence). In DNA, the CDR3 is TGCGCCAGCAGTGGACAGGGAGGGAACACTGAAGCTTTCTTT. It translates to CASSGQGGNTEAFF.

In this sample, this clone turned up once. The rearrangement uses TRBV7-8 and TRBJ1-6; no clear D. CDR3 length equals 17 residues. Trimming cost V 1 base and J 0 bases, with 10 bases left between them. Germline values: CDR1 SGHVS, CDR2 FQNEAQ. The CDR3 spells CASSLGGVRSYNSPLHF. In DNA form, the CDR3 reads TGTGCCAGCAGCTTAGGGGGAGTGCGCTCCTATAATTCACCCCTCCACTTT.

The rearrangement uses TRBV19 and TRBJ2-7; 13 bases match TRBD2. The ends lost 4 bases at V and 3 bases at J; junction bases unmatched: 3. Germline V gene sequence: CDR1 LNHDA, CDR2 SQIVND (reference sequence). This CDR3 is built from 15 residues. The CDR3 is CASSNGLAGDYEQYF. CDR3 in DNA: TGTGCCAGTAGTAACGGACTAGCGGGGGACTACGAGCAGTACTTC. The full variable domain, with the rest looked up from reference TRBV19 and TRBJ2-7, is DGGITQSPKYLFRKEGQNVTLSCEQNLNHDAMYWYRQDPGQGLRLIYYSQIVNDFQKGDIAEGYSVSREKKESFPLTVTSAQKNPTAFYLCASSNGLAGDYEQYFGPGTRLTVT.

The J gene is TRBJ1-1, the V gene TRBV15; 8 nucleotides line up with TRBD1. The CDR3 spans 14 residues. Germline CDR1 is LNHNV and CDR2 is YYDKDF (reference sequence). V was clipped by 5 bases and J by 0 bases; unmatched bases: 2. Written as DNA, the CDR3 is TGTGCCACCAGCTTGGACAGGGTGAACACTGAAGCTTTCTTT. This encodes CATSLDRVNTEAFF.

CDR3 nucleotide sequence: TGTGCCAGCAGCGGTGGAACAGGCTCATTGGCTACGCAGTATTTT. This codes for CASSGGTGSLATQYF. V is TRBV21-1 and J is TRBJ2-3; TRBD1 is the table's D call and was not checked against the DNA. TRBV21-1 is recorded as a pseudogene. The CDR3 has 15 residues.

The chain is built from TRBV19 and TRBJ2-6, with 7 bases matching TRBD2. The CDR3 covers 19 residues. V lost 0 bases and J lost 0; bases outside the gene matches: 8. The germline gives CDR1 LNHDA, CDR2 SQIVND (reference sequence). The CDR3 reads CASSIDGSGVSSGANVLTF. In DNA, the CDR3 is TGTGCCAGTAGTATAGACGGAAGCGGGGTCAGCTCTGGGGCCAACGTCCTGACTTTC.

The chain combines TRBV5-4 with TRBJ1-1; perhaps TRBD1 as D (5 bases). This CDR3 region has 14 residues. Germline loops: CDR1 SGHNT, CDR2 YYREEE (reference sequence). The germline V and J ends were trimmed by 2 bases and 0 bases, with 8 bases remaining between them. CDR3 in amino acids: CASSLTGMNTEAFF. The CDR3 DNA reads as TGTGCCAGCAGCTTAACAGGCATGAACACTGAAGCTTTCTTT. Drawing the rest from reference TRBV5-4 and TRBJ1-1, the complete variable domain is ETGVTQSPTHLIKTRGQQVTLRCSSQSGHNTVSWYQQALGQGPQFIFQYYREEENGRGNFPPRFSGLQFPNYSSELNVNALELDDSALYLCASSLTGMNTEAFFGQGTRLTVV.

The chain carries TRBV11-2 and TRBJ1-2, with TRBD1 matching over 8 bases. Germline V gene data show CDR1 as SGHAT and CDR2 as FQNNGV. The CDR3 is 15 amino acids. The V and J ends lost 5 bases and 2 bases, in that order; junction bases with no gene match: 7. The CDR3, as DNA: TGTGCCAGCAGCCCCTGGACAGGGCTGAACTATGGCTACACCTTC. Protein: CASSPWTGLNYGYTF.

The chain couples TRBV19 to TRBJ1-1; a possible D gene is TRBD1 (6 bases). Between the trimmed V and J ends, which lost 6 bases and 1 base, there was a span of 12 bases. Germline V gene data show CDR1 as LNHDA and CDR2 as SQIVND (reference sequence). CDR3 length equals 14 residues. The CDR3 coding sequence is TGTGCCAGTAGATGGGGGCAGGCGAACACTGAAGCTTTCTTT. It encodes CASRWGQANTEAFF.

This chain connects TRBV30 to TRBJ2-7; D perhaps matches TRBD1 (7 bases). The CDR3 is 14 amino acids. The V end lost 2 bases, the J end lost 0 bases, and 11 bases lay between the germline ends. CDR1 is GTSNPN and CDR2 is SVGIG in the germline V gene (reference sequence). The CDR3 spells CAWSPGGSSYEQYF. CDR3 bases: TGTGCCTGGAGTCCAGGGGGGAGCTCCTACGAGCAGTACTTC.

This rearrangement joins TRBV27 to TRBJ2-5; 7 bases map to TRBD1. This CDR3 comprises 16 residues. The ends lost 5 bases at V and 0 bases at J; junction bases unmatched: 9. Germline V lookup: CDR1 MNHEY, CDR2 SMNVEV (reference sequence). CDR3 DNA sequence: TGTGCCAGCAGTCCATCCCTGGGACAGTACCAAGAGACCCAGTACTTC. Its protein is CASSPSLGQYQETQYF.

The rearrangement uses TRBV28 and TRBJ2-2; the D gene is possibly TRBD2 (5 bases). The V gene's germline CDR1 is MDHEN and CDR2 SYDVKM. The CDR3 loop spans 14 amino acids. V lost 8 bases, J lost 0 bases, and 10 bases lay in between. CDR3 residues: CASGRASNTGELFF. For the CDR3, the DNA is TGTGCCAGCGGGCGGGCGTCGAACACCGGGGAGCTGTTTTTT.

The rearrangement links TRBV19 to TRBJ1-3; possibly TRBD1 for D (5 bases). Germline CDR1 is LNHDA and CDR2 is SQIVND (reference sequence). CDR3 length: 16 residues. Deletions cut 5 bases from V and 0 bases from J, with 14 bases between. CDR3 in DNA: TGTGCCAGTAGTCCCGGGGACGGGACCTCTGGAAACACCATATATTTT. Translating it yields CASSPGDGTSGNTIYF.

The V gene is TRBV5-1, the J gene TRBJ1-1, with D tentatively TRBD1 (5 bases). The CDR3 has 14 amino acids. CDR1 and CDR2 (germline): SGHRS, YFSETQ. V lost 3 bases to trimming and J lost 1 base, with 10 bases between them. In nucleotides, the CDR3 is TGCGCCAGCAGCTCTACTACAGGGAACACTGAAGCTTTCTTT. Translated: CASSSTTGNTEAFF.

The J gene is TRBJ1-1, the V gene TRBV4-2, with D possibly being TRBD1 (6 bases). V was trimmed by 1 base and J by 1 base, leaving 10 bases between them. The CDR3 has 15 amino acids. Germline assignment: CDR1 LGHNA and CDR2 YNFKEQ. The CDR3 nucleotides are TGTGCCAGCAGCCAAGGGCAACAGGGGAACACTGAAGCTTTCTTT. The encoded protein is CASSQGQQGNTEAFF.

The chain employs TRBV9 and TRBJ1-1; possibly TRBD1 for D (5 bases). Per germline, CDR1 SGDLS and CDR2 YYNGEE. The V gene lost 4 bases and the J gene lost 5 bases, with 9 bases spanning the gap. The CDR3 totals 12 residues. CDR3: CASSPQGTEAFF. The CDR3 DNA sequence: TGTGCCAGCAGCCCCCAGGGAACTGAAGCTTTCTTT.